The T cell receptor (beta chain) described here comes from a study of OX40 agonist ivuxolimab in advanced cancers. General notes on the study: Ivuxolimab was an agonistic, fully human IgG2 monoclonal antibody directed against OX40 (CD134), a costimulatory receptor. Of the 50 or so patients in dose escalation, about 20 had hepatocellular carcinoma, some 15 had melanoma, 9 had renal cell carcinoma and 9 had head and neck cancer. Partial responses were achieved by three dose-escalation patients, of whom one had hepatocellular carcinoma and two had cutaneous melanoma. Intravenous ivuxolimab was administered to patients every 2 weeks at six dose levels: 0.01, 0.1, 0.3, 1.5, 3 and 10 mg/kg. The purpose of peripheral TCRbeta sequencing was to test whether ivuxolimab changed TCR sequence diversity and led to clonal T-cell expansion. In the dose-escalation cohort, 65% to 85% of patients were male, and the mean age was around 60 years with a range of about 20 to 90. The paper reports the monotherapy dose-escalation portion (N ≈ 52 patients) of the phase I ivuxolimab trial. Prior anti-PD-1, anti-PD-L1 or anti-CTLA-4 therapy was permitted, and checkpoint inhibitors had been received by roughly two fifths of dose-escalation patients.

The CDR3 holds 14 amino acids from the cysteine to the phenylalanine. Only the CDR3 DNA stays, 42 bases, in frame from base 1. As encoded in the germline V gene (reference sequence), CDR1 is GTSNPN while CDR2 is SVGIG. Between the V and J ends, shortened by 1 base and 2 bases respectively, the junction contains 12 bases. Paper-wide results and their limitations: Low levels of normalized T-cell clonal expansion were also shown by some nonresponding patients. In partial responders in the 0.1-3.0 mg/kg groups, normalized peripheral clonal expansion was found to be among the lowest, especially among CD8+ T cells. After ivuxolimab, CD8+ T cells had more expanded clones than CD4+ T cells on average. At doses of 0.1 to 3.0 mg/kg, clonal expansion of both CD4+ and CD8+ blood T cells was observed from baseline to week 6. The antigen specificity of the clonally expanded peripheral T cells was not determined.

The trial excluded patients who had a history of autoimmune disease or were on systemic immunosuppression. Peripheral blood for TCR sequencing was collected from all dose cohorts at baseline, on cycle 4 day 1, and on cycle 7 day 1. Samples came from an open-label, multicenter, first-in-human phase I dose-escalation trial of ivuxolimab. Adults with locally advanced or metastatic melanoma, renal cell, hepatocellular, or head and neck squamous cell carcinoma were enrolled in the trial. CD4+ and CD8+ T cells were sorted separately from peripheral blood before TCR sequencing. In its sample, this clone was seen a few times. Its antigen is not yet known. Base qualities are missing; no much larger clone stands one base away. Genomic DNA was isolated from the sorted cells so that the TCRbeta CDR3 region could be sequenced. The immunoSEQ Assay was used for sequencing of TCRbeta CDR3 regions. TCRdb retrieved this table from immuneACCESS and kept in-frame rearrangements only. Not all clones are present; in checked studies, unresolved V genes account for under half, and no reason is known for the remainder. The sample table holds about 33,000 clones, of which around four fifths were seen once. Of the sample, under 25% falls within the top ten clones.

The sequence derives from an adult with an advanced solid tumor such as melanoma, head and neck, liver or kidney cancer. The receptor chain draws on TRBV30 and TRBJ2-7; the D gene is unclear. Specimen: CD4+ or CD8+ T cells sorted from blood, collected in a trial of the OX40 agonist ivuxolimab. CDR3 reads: CAWSGGRAAYEQYF. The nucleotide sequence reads TGTGCCTGGAGTGGGGGAAGGGCGGCCTACGAGCAGTACTTC.